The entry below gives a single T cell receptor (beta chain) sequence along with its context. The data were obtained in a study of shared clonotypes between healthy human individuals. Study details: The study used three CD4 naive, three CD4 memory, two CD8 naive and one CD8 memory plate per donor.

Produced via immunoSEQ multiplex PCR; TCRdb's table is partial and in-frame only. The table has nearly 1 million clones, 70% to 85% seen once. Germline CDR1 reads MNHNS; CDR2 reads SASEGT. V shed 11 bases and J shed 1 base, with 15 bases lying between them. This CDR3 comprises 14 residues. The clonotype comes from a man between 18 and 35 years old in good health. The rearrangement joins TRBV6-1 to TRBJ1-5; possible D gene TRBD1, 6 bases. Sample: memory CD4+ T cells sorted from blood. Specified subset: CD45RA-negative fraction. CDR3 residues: CALGARGSNQPQHF. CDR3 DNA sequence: TGTGCCCTCGGGGCCAGGGGAAGCAATCAGCCCCAGCATTTT.